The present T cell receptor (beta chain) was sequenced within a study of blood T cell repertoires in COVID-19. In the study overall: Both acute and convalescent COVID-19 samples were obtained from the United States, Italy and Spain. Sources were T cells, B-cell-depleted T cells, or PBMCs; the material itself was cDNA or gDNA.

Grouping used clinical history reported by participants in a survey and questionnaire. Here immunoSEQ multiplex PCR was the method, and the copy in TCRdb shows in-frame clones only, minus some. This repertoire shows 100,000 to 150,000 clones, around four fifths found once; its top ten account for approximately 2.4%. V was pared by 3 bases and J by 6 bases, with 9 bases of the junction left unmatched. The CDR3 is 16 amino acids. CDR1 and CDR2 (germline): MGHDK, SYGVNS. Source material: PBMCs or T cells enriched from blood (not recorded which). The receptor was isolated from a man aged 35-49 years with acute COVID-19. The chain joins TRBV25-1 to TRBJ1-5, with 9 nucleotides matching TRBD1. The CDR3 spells CASSDQGTGIGQPQHF. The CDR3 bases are TGTGCCAGCAGTGACCAAGGGACAGGGATCGGTCAGCCCCAGCATTTT.